A selection of T cell receptor beta chains follows, all from one sample in a study of breast tumors, draining lymph nodes, adjacent tissues. MiXCR, run by TCRdb on the multiplex PCR reads, gives a single entry per CDR3 protein. The sample lists some 120,000 distinct CDR3 sequences; approximately 20% were seen once. Sequenced: axillary lymph node tissue. The receptors come from a female donor with breast cancer. Some clones in this sample may be carry-over from other donors' samples. The CDR3 runs from the conserved cysteine through the conserved F or W. The D gene is left open where the match is weak. Size is omitted from some rows. Given values are once, few, many or a class for expanded clones.

V gene	J gene	CDR3 length	D gene	clone size	CDR3 DNA	CDR3 protein
TRBV20-1	TRBJ2-1	14	-	many	TGCAGTGCTAGTATGGGGGGTATCGACAATGAGCAGTTCTTC	CSASMGGIDNEQFF
TRBV7-6	TRBJ2-5	12	-	few	TGTGCCAGCAGCTTTGCCCAAGAGACCCAGTACTTC	CASSFAQETQYF
TRBV2	TRBJ1-5	13	-	many	TGTGCCAGCAAAAGGGCGGGGGTTCAGCCCCAGCATTTT	CASKRAGVQPQHF
TRBV12-5	TRBJ2-1	13	TRBD2	many	TGTGCTAGTGGAAGGACTAGCTACAATGAGCAGTTCTTC	CASGRTSYNEQFF
TRBV15	TRBJ1-2	14	-	many	TGTGCCACCAGCAGAGACAGGGATACGTCGAGCTACACCTTC	CATSRDRDTSSYTF
TRBV28	TRBJ1-5	14	-	few	TGTGCCAGCATCACGCTTGGGCCCAATCAGCCCCAGCATTTT	CASITLGPNQPQHF
TRBV6-5	TRBJ2-5	15	-	many	TGTGCCAGCAGTGGCCTGTCGGTACAACAAGAGACCCAGTACTTC	CASSGLSVQQETQYF
TRBV20-1	TRBJ2-5	14	-	many	TGCAGTGCTAGAGGAGACAGTTCGACGGAGACCCAGTACTTC	CSARGDSSTETQYF
TRBV19	TRBJ1-5	15	TRBD1	-	TGTGCCAGTACCACAGGGGGTCGGAGCAATCAGCCCCAGCATTTT	CASTTGGRSNQPQHF
TRBV20-1	TRBJ2-3	14	-	-	TGCAGTGCTAGATTTCAACCTAGCACAGATACGCAGTATTTT	CSARFQPSTDTQYF
TRBV7-9	TRBJ2-4	14	TRBD2	-	TGTGCCAGCGGTGACCGGGGGGGCGAAAACATTCAGTACTTC	CASGDRGGENIQYF
TRBV12-3/TRBV12-4	TRBJ2-7	13	-	many	TGTGCCAGCAGTTGGTGGCAGGGTGAAGGGCAGTACTTC	CASSWWQGEGQYF
TRBV29-1	TRBJ2-7	14	TRBD2	many	TGCAGCGTCGGAAAAGGCGGGAGACCCAACGAGCAGTACTTC	CSVGKGGRPNEQYF
TRBV20-1	TRBJ2-1	16	-	many	TGCAGTGCTAGAGACAGGGGGGGGCGGGGATACAATGAGCAGTTCTTC	CSARDRGGRGYNEQFF
TRBV2	TRBJ2-5	14	TRBD2	many	TGTGCCAGCAGGGAGACTAGCCGGGAAGAGACCCAGTACTTC	CASRETSREETQYF
TRBV28	TRBJ1-2	15	TRBD1	-	TGTGCCAGCAGTCATAGGACAGGGGAAAGATATGGCTACACCTTC	CASSHRTGERYGYTF
TRBV10-3	TRBJ2-5	13	-	many	TGTGCCATCAGTGAGCGTCCGGGAGAGACCCAGTACTTC	CAISERPGETQYF
TRBV19	TRBJ1-1	14	TRBD1	-	TGTGCCAGTAACCGCGACAGGGGGGTCACTGAAGCTTTCTTT	CASNRDRGVTEAFF
TRBV5-1	TRBJ2-1	16	TRBD2	many	TGCGCCAGCAGCGCAAATAGCGGGGGGACCTACAATGAGCAGTTCTTC	CASSANSGGTYNEQFF
TRBV28	TRBJ2-4	12	-	-	TGTGCCAGCAGTTCGTGGACAAACATTCAGTACTTC	CASSSWTNIQYF
TRBV9	TRBJ2-1	16	-	many	TGTGCCAGCAGCGGGCCGGGGACGACCTTCTACAATGAGCAGTTCTTC	CASSGPGTTFYNEQFF